This is a list of T cell receptor beta chains from one sample in a study of CXCR3-negative and CXCR3-positive naive CD8 T cells. TCRdb re-called the 5' RACE reads; one entry per CDR3 protein, DNA not given. The sample's table shows around 160,000 distinct CDR3 sequences. The sample comprised naive CXCR3+ CD8+ T cells from blood. These receptor sequences come from a human donor in good health. Some clones in this sample may be carry-over from other donors' samples. The CDR3 runs from the conserved cysteine through the conserved F or W. The order of the fields is CDR3 protein, V gene, J gene.

CASSPRDRGSQETQYF	TRBV12-3/TRBV12-4	TRBJ2-5
CASSRGTSGTDTQYF	TRBV2	TRBJ2-3
CASSPPGISPYHGYTF	TRBV11-3	TRBJ1-2
CASSLQGVPSYEQYF	TRBV5-1	TRBJ2-7
CASSYRENYGYTF	TRBV6-5	TRBJ1-2
CASSQEPNTGENEQFF	TRBV4-3	TRBJ2-1
CASCLVGLGEQYF	TRBV28	TRBJ2-7
CSLDPEENTEAFF	TRBV29-1	TRBJ1-1
CASSPGTGVANYGYTF	TRBV5-1	TRBJ1-2
CASSRRGGNSPLHF	TRBV27	TRBJ1-6
CASSPSTGGGANVLTF	TRBV13	TRBJ2-6